A single T cell receptor beta chain is shown here with its context. What it binds is not known. This entry is derived from a study of OX40 agonist ivuxolimab in advanced cancers. Study information: Treatment received earlier with anti-PD-1, anti-PD-L1 or anti-CTLA-4 agents was allowed, and around 36% had some. Overall study results and limits: On average, CD8+ T cells showed a greater number of expanded clones than CD4+.

Germline assignment: CDR1 SGHVS and CDR2 FQNEAQ. Trimming removed 3 bases from V and 2 bases from J, with 15 bases in between. The CDR3 is 16 residues long. The data were produced by immunoSEQ multiplex PCR, yet TCRdb's version contains in-frame clones alone and is incomplete. The sample lists some 83,000 clones; about 93% were seen once. This specimen was CD4+ or CD8+ T cells sorted from blood, taken in a trial of the OX40 agonist ivuxolimab. This receptor was obtained from an adult with an advanced solid tumor such as melanoma, head and neck, liver or kidney cancer. The chain carries TRBV7-8 and TRBJ2-3; D is uncertain. CDR3 residues: CASSFRGVVVTDTQYF. CDR3 coding DNA: TGTGCCAGCAGCTTTCGTGGGGTCGTAGTCACAGATACGCAGTATTTT.